A single sample is the source of the 17 T cell receptor beta chains below, sequenced in a study of blood T cells in healthy people across ages. A J-beta primer mix and a sample-barcoded 5' primer were used in a second PCR of roughly 6 to 12 cycles. In TCRdb, the 5' RACE reads were re-called with MiXCR into one record per CDR3 protein. Here the sample spans about 1.4 million distinct CDR3 sequences, approximately 59% being singletons. Specimen: blood. These receptors originate from a man aged 18-30 years in good health.

The rearrangement links TRBV29-1 to TRBJ1-1; D possibly corresponds to TRBD1 (5 bases). This CDR3 region has 14 residues. CDR1 SQVTM and CDR2 ANQGSEA come from the germline V gene. V shed 7 bases and J shed 5 bases, with 20 bases lying between them. CDR3 DNA: TGCAGCGCCCAAAGTGATCCCGAGGGGACTGAAGCTTTCTTT. It is translated as CSAQSDPEGTEAFF.

The chain has TRBV29-1 and TRBJ2-7, with D tentatively TRBD1 (7 bases). CDR1 SQVTM and CDR2 ANQGSEA come from the germline V gene. The V and J ends lost 4 bases and 6 bases respectively, with 13 bases between them. There are 12 residues in the CDR3. CDR3 sequence: CSVVGTAGEQYF. CDR3 in DNA: TGCAGCGTTGTAGGGACAGCGGGCGAGCAGTACTTC.

The DNA of the CDR3 is TGCGCCAGCAGCCAAGAAGACAGCCGGGGCTACACCTTC. This translates into CASSQEDSRGYTF. The chain couples TRBV4-1 to TRBJ1-2, with D possibly being TRBD1 (5 bases). The CDR3 runs 13 residues. Trimming removed 0 bases at V and 8 bases at J, with 10 bases between. Germline assignment: CDR1 MGHRA and CDR2 YSYEKL.

This clonotype was recorded only once. J is TRBJ2-7 and V is TRBV12-3 or TRBV12-4, with 10 positions matching TRBD2. Trimming cost V 7 bases and J 7 bases; bases outside gene matches: 13. This CDR3 region has 15 residues. The CDR3 loop is CASNPTSGNYNEQYF. The CDR3 DNA is TGTGCCAGCAACCCAACTAGCGGGAACTACAATGAGCAGTACTTC.

This clonotype was seen more than once but under ten times. The chain employs TRBV29-1 and TRBJ1-2; D not certain. The CDR3 is made up of 8 amino acids. Germline CDR1 and CDR2: SQVTM and ANQGSEA. Written as DNA, the CDR3 is TGCACTACGAATGGCTACACCTTC. Translated: CTTNGYTF. Looking up the rest from reference TRBV29-1 and TRBJ1-2 gives the full variable domain: SAVISQKPSRDICQRGTSLTIQCQVDSQVTMMFWYRQQPGQSLTLIATANQGSEATYESGFVIDKFPISRPNLTFSTLTVSNMSPEDSSIYLCTTNGYTFGSGTRLTVV.

This clonotype was seen more than once but under ten times. The chain couples TRBV10-3 to TRBJ2-2, with 9 positions matching TRBD1. Looked up from germline, CDR1 is ENHRY and CDR2 is SYGVKD. V trimming: 10 bases; J trimming: 1 base; junction bases outside the gene matches: 7. This CDR3 has 15 residues. The CDR3 reads CATLEGQGNTGELFF. CDR3 coding DNA: TGTGCCACGCTCGAGGGACAGGGGAACACCGGGGAGCTGTTTTTT.

Notes on this clonotype: A much larger clone differs from this one at a single base, so this may be a read error. The J gene is TRBJ2-7, the V gene TRBV11-2, with D perhaps TRBD1 (5 bases). With 2 bases removed from V and 9 bases from J, the gap between germline ends came to 11 bases. The CDR3 runs to 12 residues. Germline loops: CDR1 SGHAT, CDR2 FQNNGV. This CDR3 is CASSLQGSGQYF. The CDR3 nucleotides read TGTGCCAGCAGCTTACAGGGTTCCGGGCAGTACTTC.

This rearrangement joins TRBV27 to TRBJ1-4; no reliable D call. CDR1 and CDR2 from the germline V gene are MNHEY and SMNVEV (reference sequence). Trimming left V 5 bases short and J 3 bases short, with 10 bases between. The CDR3 loop spans 14 amino acids. The chain's CDR3 is CASSPSAANEKLFF. The CDR3 bases are TGTGCCAGCAGTCCCTCGGCAGCTAATGAAAAACTGTTTTTT.

The J gene is TRBJ2-1, the V gene TRBV28, with D tentatively TRBD1 or TRBD2 (6 bases each). Germline CDR1 reads MDHEN; CDR2 reads SYDVKM. The germline V and J ends were trimmed by 3 bases and 5 bases, with 20 bases remaining between them. The CDR3 length is 17 residues. CDR3 protein: CASSFSGAGGKDNEQFF. CDR3 sequence (DNA): TGTGCCAGCAGTTTTTCGGGGGCCGGGGGCAAGGACAATGAGCAGTTCTTC.

In its sample, this clonotype was seen a few times. The rearrangement uses TRBV11-2 and TRBJ2-2; the D is unclear. The germline gives CDR1 SGHAT, CDR2 FQNNGV. The CDR3 loop spans 13 amino acids. The ends were cut back, 10 bases at V and 3 bases at J, with 12 bases in the middle. The CDR3 protein is CATSVHYTGELFF. The DNA of the CDR3 is TGTGCCACCTCAGTCCACTACACCGGGGAGCTGTTTTTT.

This clonotype was observed a few times. The V gene is TRBV11-2, the J gene TRBJ1-4, with 10 bases aligning to TRBD1. Per germline, CDR1 SGHAT and CDR2 FQNNGV. This CDR3 is 15 amino acids long. Unmatched junction bases numbered 3, after V lost 1 base and J lost 7 bases. CDR3 sequence: CASSLVTGGVEKLFF. The CDR3 DNA follows: TGTGCCAGCAGCTTAGTGACAGGGGGCGTTGAAAAACTGTTTTTT.

V usage is TRBV5-1 and J usage is TRBJ2-1; TRBD2 agrees at 13 bases. The germline CDR1 and CDR2 sequences are SGHRS and YFSETQ. V gave up 4 bases and J gave up 9 bases; unmatched junction bases: 10. This CDR3 is built from 16 residues. The CDR3 sequence: CASSGDGTSGKGEQFF. CDR3 DNA sequence: TGCGCCAGCAGCGGGGATGGGACTAGCGGGAAAGGTGAGCAGTTCTTC. Full variable domain (missing parts from reference TRBV5-1 and TRBJ2-1): KAGVTQTPRYLIKTRGQQVTLSCSPISGHRSVSWYQQTPGQGLQFLFEYFSETQRNKGNFPGRFSGRQFSNSRSEMNVSTLELGDSALYLCASSGDGTSGKGEQFFGPGTRLTVL.

The table lists this clonotype with a few counts. V usage is TRBV5-6 and J usage is TRBJ1-5; D perhaps matches TRBD1 (5 bases). V lost 4 bases and J 11 bases, leaving 19 bases between the germline ends. This CDR3 has 14 amino acids. Germline-derived CDR1 and CDR2 are SGHDT and YYEEEE. The CDR3 loop is CASSPEGNFEAQHF. The CDR3 nucleotides read TGTGCCAGCAGCCCCGAGGGGAATTTCGAAGCCCAGCATTTT.

The chain couples TRBV4-3 to TRBJ2-6; tentatively, D is TRBD1 (5 bases). Deletions cut 3 bases from V and 0 bases from J, with 15 bases between. The CDR3 length is 18 residues. In germline, CDR1 is LGHNA, CDR2 YSLEER. The DNA for the CDR3 is TGCGCCAGCAGCCAGTTACAGGACGTACTCTCTGGGGCCAACGTCCTGACTTTC. This gives the protein CASSQLQDVLSGANVLTF.

This clonotype was counted many times. The rearrangement links TRBV20-1 to TRBJ2-7, with 7 bases lining up with TRBD2. The germline V gene encodes CDR1 DFQATT and CDR2 SNEGSKA (reference sequence). Trimming took 6 bases from V and 2 from J; bases not matched to a gene: 7. The CDR3 spans 13 residues. The CDR3 reads CSAIKRDPYEQYF. In DNA, the CDR3 is TGCAGTGCCATAAAGCGGGACCCCTACGAGCAGTACTTC.

V is TRBV20-1 and J is TRBJ2-3; TRBD2 matches at 8 bases. The germline V gene has CDR1 DFQATT and CDR2 SNEGSKA (reference sequence). The V and J ends lost 5 bases and 0 bases, in that order; junction bases with no gene match: 10. The CDR3 spans 16 residues. CDR3 loop: CSADGGDNFSTDTQYF. The DNA for the CDR3 is TGCAGTGCTGACGGGGGGGACAACTTTAGCACAGATACGCAGTATTTT.

This sequence joins TRBV24-1 and TRBJ2-7, with 8 positions matching TRBD1. Germline CDR1 KGHDR, CDR2 SFDVKD. V lost 3 bases to trimming and J lost 1 base; unmatched junction nucleotides: 7. The CDR3 consists of 16 residues. CDR3 residues: CATSDAGGPTSYEQYF. The CDR3 coding sequence is TGTGCCACCAGTGATGCAGGGGGCCCAACATCCTACGAGCAGTACTTC.